The 10 T cell receptor beta chains below all came from one sample that was sequenced in a study of cytomegalovirus exposure and HLA in healthy donors (dated by TCRdb to between 2016 and 2019). The receptor library was made with the immunoSEQ multiplex PCR assay. A mixture of 60 forward primers for TCR Vbeta segments and 13 reverse primers for TCR Jbeta segments was used in the multiplex PCR. As stored in TCRdb, this immuneACCESS dataset retains in-frame rearrangements with V and J assigned. A fraction of the clones does not appear; measured against another copy, unresolved V genes explain less than half of the discrepancy, and the remainder lacks a known reason. Present in this sample are approximately 140,000 clones, more than 60% of which were seen just once. The top ten clonotypes cover about 3.5% of the sample. Input material: PBMCs. The receptors here all came from a middle-aged man in good health and CMV-seronegative.

This chain links TRBV2 with TRBJ2-2; D is perhaps TRBD1 (5 bases). Germline CDR1 reads SNHLY; CDR2 reads FYNNEI. The CDR3 loop spans 11 amino acids. V gave up 5 bases and J gave up 8 bases, with 6 bases separating them. The CDR3 DNA follows: TGTGCCAGCAGTCAGGGAGGGGAGCTGTTTTTT. It encodes CASSQGGELFF.

The chain employs TRBV27 and TRBJ2-4, with 7 bases lining up with TRBD1. V lost 4 bases, J lost 8 bases, and 8 bases stayed unmatched. Germline V lookup: CDR1 MNHEY, CDR2 SMNVEV (reference sequence). This CDR3 contains 14 residues. The CDR3 DNA follows: TGTGCCAGCAGTTCCTACAGGGGCGCGGACATTCAGTACTTC. This codes for CASSSYRGADIQYF.

The chain couples TRBV18 to TRBJ2-5, with D perhaps matching TRBD2 (6 bases). This CDR3 is 15 amino acids long. The V gene lost 3 bases and the J gene lost 2 bases, with 13 bases spanning the gap. Germline V lookup: CDR1 KGHSH, CDR2 LQKENI. In nucleotides, the CDR3 is TGTGCCAGCTCACCGGGCGGGACTCCTCAAGAGACCCAGTACTTC. Encoded protein: CASSPGGTPQETQYF. Full variable domain (rest looked up from reference TRBV18 and TRBJ2-5): NAGVMQNPRHLVRRRGQEARLRCSPMKGHSHVYWYRQLPEEGLKFMVYLQKENIIDESGMPKERFSAEFPKEGPSILRIQQVVRGDSAAYFCASSPGGTPQETQYFGPGTRLLVL.

This chain links TRBV30 with TRBJ2-7; D call uncertain. This CDR3 spans 13 amino acids. V was clipped by 5 bases and J by 6 bases, with 17 bases between them. Germline CDR1 and CDR2: GTSNPN and SVGIG (reference sequence). The CDR3 DNA reads as TGTGCCTGGGAGGTCGGATCGAGTGTCGAGCAGTACTTC. Translation gives CAWEVGSSVEQYF.

This CDR3 is CASASGGAWFVQYF. The CDR3 DNA sequence: TGTGCCAGCGCTAGCGGGGGGGCCTGGTTCGTACAGTACTTC. V and J are TRBV2 and TRBJ2-5; 12 bases fit TRBD2. This CDR3 spans 14 amino acids. V lost 8 bases, J lost 11 bases, and 12 bases stayed unmatched. CDR1 SNHLY and CDR2 FYNNEI come from the germline V gene.

The genes are TRBV18 and TRBJ1-5; D is uncertain. Germline V CDR1 and CDR2: KGHSH, LQKENI. CDR3 length: 13 amino acids. Trimming removed 3 bases from V and 6 bases from J, with 9 bases in between. The CDR3 nucleotides read TGTGCCAGCTCACCTGGGGAGGGTCAGCCCCAGCATTTT. Amino acid sequence: CASSPGEGQPQHF.

The CDR3 coding sequence is TGCGCCAGCAGCGGGGTCCAGGGCGATGAAAAACTGTTTTTT. Residues: CASSGVQGDEKLFF. V gene TRBV5-1 combines with J gene TRBJ1-4, with D maybe TRBD1 (5 bases). Germline V gives CDR1 SGHRS, CDR2 YFSETQ. The CDR3 runs to 14 residues. V gave up 4 bases and J gave up 6 bases, with 13 bases separating them. The whole variable domain, filled in from reference TRBV5-1 and TRBJ1-4, reads KAGVTQTPRYLIKTRGQQVTLSCSPISGHRSVSWYQQTPGQGLQFLFEYFSETQRNKGNFPGRFSGRQFSNSRSEMNVSTLELGDSALYLCASSGVQGDEKLFFGSGTQLSVL.

V gene TRBV2 combines with J gene TRBJ2-3; weak D call: TRBD1 (6 bases). Germline loops: CDR1 SNHLY, CDR2 FYNNEI. The CDR3 is 12 residues long. Trimming left V 8 bases short and J 3 bases short, with 9 bases between. The CDR3 DNA reads as TGTGCCAGCGCCCAGGGGACAGATACGCAGTATTTT. This codes for CASAQGTDTQYF.

Turning to this clone: Different DNA sequences within this sample yield the same CDR3. This chain joins TRBV5-4 and TRBJ1-5; 9 bases match TRBD1. J lost 7 bases, V lost 4 bases, and 3 bases had no gene match. Germline-derived CDR1 and CDR2 are SGHNT and YYREEE (reference sequence). The CDR3 is 13 residues long. CDR3 sequence (DNA): TGTGCCAGCAGCCCCGACAGGGGGCAGCCCCAGCATTTT. This codes for CASSPDRGQPQHF.

V usage is TRBV15 and J usage is TRBJ2-5; 11 bases agree with TRBD1. In germline, CDR1 is LNHNV, CDR2 YYDKDF (reference sequence). The CDR3 sequence is 16 residues long. Germline trimming cut 3 bases from V and 4 bases from J; bases unmatched to any gene: 7. The DNA of the CDR3 is TGTGCCACCAGCAGGCCGGACAGGGGGCCCTCAGAGACCCAGTACTTC. This translates into CATSRPDRGPSETQYF.